This TCR beta chain was profiled in a study of cytomegalovirus exposure and HLA in healthy donors. Points from the study as a whole: Later genetic work tied a missense DCLRE1C variant to beta-chain V and J trimming. CMV serostatus stood as the only immune exposure information on hand.

CDR3 length equals 14 residues. The germline CDR1 and CDR2 sequences are MNHEY and SMNVEV (reference sequence). With V trimmed by 5 bases and J by 0 bases, 2 bases remained unmatched. For this clone: What it binds is not known.

The PCR used 60 Vbeta and 13 Jbeta primers. The table came from immunoSEQ multiplex PCR; TCRdb's copy has only in-frame clones and leaves some out. The sample lists approximately 130,000 clones, 65% to 90% seen once, with around 0.7% in the top ten. The chain links TRBV27 to TRBJ2-7, with TRBD1 identical over 9 bases. This receptor was obtained from a young man in good health and CMV-seronegative. The sequenced sample consisted of PBMCs. The CDR3 DNA follows: TGTGCCAGCAGTGTGGACAGGGGCTCCTACGAGCAGTACTTC. It yields the protein CASSVDRGSYEQYF.